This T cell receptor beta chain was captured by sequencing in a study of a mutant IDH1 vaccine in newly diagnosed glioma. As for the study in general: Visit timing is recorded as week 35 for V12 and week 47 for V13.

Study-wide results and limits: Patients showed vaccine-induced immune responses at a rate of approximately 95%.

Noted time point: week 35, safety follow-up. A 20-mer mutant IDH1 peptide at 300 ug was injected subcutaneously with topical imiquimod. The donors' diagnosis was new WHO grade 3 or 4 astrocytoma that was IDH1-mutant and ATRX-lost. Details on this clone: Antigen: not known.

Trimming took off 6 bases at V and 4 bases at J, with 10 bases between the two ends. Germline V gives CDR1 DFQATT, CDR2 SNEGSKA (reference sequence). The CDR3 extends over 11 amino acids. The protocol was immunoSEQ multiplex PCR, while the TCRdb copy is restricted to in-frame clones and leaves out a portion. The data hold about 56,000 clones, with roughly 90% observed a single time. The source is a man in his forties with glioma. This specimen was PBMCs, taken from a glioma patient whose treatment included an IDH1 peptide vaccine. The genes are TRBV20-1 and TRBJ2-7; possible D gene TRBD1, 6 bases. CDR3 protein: CSAQTGYEQYF. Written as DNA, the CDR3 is TGCAGTGCACAAACAGGGTACGAGCAGTACTTC.